The 27 T cell receptor beta chains given below trace back to one sample, sequenced in a study of CD4+ T cells in melanoma. Assay used: immunoSEQ multiplex PCR; TCRdb lists only in-frame clones, some missing. The sample records approximately 16,000 clones, 65% to 85% being singletons. Sequences were obtained from cells from a culture (not recorded whether cultured in vitro). The source is a human donor with melanoma.

V and J are TRBV2 and TRBJ2-3; a possible D gene is TRBD2 (5 bases). Germline V gene sequence: CDR1 SNHLY, CDR2 FYNNEI. The ends were cut back, 3 bases at V and 2 bases at J, with 9 bases in the middle. The CDR3 consists of 14 residues. The CDR3 DNA is TGTGCCAGCAGTGACGTCGGGGTCACAGATACGCAGTATTTT. Protein sequence: CASSDVGVTDTQYF.

This clone was detected only once. CDR3: CASSLMASGANVLTF. CDR3 in DNA: TGTGCCAGCAGCTTGATGGCCTCTGGGGCCAACGTCCTGACTTTC. This rearrangement joins TRBV7-2 to TRBJ2-6; no clear D gene. CDR3 size: 15 residues. Looked up from germline, CDR1 is SGHTA and CDR2 is FQGNSA. The ends were cut back, 3 bases at V and 0 bases at J, with 6 bases in the middle.

V and J are TRBV4-2 and TRBJ2-1, with TRBD2 matching 9 bases. V dropped 2 bases and J dropped 6; count of bases not matched to a gene: 11. The CDR3 totals 17 residues. Germline V gives CDR1 LGHNA, CDR2 YNFKEQ. CDR3 sequence reads: CASSQPSSGTSFNEQFF. The CDR3 DNA is TGTGCCAGCAGCCAACCCTCGTCGGGGACTAGCTTCAATGAGCAGTTCTTC.

The V and J genes are TRBV2 and TRBJ1-2, with D perhaps matching TRBD1 (6 bases). Germline assignment: CDR1 SNHLY and CDR2 FYNNEI. The CDR3 consists of 13 residues. Trimming shortened V by 0 bases and J by 7 bases, and 9 bases separated the two germline ends. The chain's CDR3 is CASSEAAGAGYTF. In DNA, the CDR3 is TGTGCCAGCAGTGAAGCCGCAGGGGCTGGCTACACCTTC.

Here the CDR3 reads CASSEVSRQDTQYF. DNA of the CDR3: TGTGCCAGCAGTGAAGTTAGCCGCCAAGATACGCAGTATTTT. The gene calls are TRBV2 and TRBJ2-3; D remains ambiguous. The V and J ends lost 1 base and 5 bases respectively, with 10 bases between them. CDR1 is SNHLY, CDR2 FYNNEI, per germline. CDR3 size: 14 residues.

This clone was recorded a few times. This sequence joins TRBV30 and TRBJ1-2, with TRBD1 matching over 11 bases. The CDR3 consists of 17 residues. V lost 0 bases to trimming and J lost 7 bases; unmatched junction nucleotides: 13. Germline CDR1 is GTSNPN and CDR2 is SVGIG (reference sequence). The CDR3 coding sequence is TGTGCCTGGAGTGTAAAACTCCCCCTGGACAGGGGGCCTGGCTACACCTTC. This gives the protein CAWSVKLPLDRGPGYTF.

The chain employs TRBV6-1 and TRBJ2-7; a weak D match, TRBD1 (7 bases). CDR1 is MNHNS, CDR2 SASEGT, per germline. The germline V and J ends were trimmed by 1 base and 4 bases, with 26 bases remaining between them. The CDR3 loop spans 19 amino acids. The CDR3: CASSEGSTGLGRSIYEQYF. In nucleotides, the CDR3 is TGTGCCAGCAGTGAAGGATCGACAGGGCTAGGGAGGTCCATATACGAGCAGTACTTC.

The rearrangement links TRBV5-1 to TRBJ2-7; 9 bases align to TRBD1. V was clipped by 2 bases and J by 3 bases; unmatched bases: 3. CDR3 length: 14 residues. Germline V gene data show CDR1 as SGHRS and CDR2 as YFSETQ. CDR3 residues: CASSFRDRVYEQYF. The CDR3 DNA follows: TGCGCCAGCAGCTTCCGGGACAGGGTCTACGAGCAGTACTTC.

The V and J genes are TRBV5-6 and TRBJ2-3; the D is unclear. The CDR3 covers 16 residues. The V gene's germline CDR1 is SGHDT and CDR2 YYEEEE. Trimming took 3 bases from V and 2 from J, leaving 16 bases between them. The CDR3 region has the DNA TGTGCCAGCAGCTCCATTATCTCCCCATCCACAGATACGCAGTATTTT. As protein: CASSSIISPSTDTQYF.

This clone has only one observation. The rearrangement uses TRBV20-1 and TRBJ1-2; possibly TRBD1 for D (5 bases). Germline V gene sequence: CDR1 DFQATT, CDR2 SNEGSKA (reference sequence). Trimming stripped 5 bases from V and 8 bases from J, with 12 bases between. The CDR3 sequence is 11 residues long. CDR3 bases: TGCAGTGCTTGGGGGGGTTACGGCTACACCTTC. It yields the protein CSAWGGYGYTF.

The V and J genes are TRBV6-1 and TRBJ1-5; the D is unclear. Germline CDR1 is MNHNS and CDR2 is SASEGT. Between the trimmed V and J ends, which lost 3 bases and 12 bases, there was a span of 18 bases. The CDR3 covers 14 residues. CDR3 bases: TGTGCCAGCAGTGAGGACTTGGTACTTTTAAGCCAGCATTTT. This encodes CASSEDLVLLSQHF.

The chain uses TRBV6-5 and TRBJ1-4, with a possible D match to TRBD1 (6 bases). The germline CDR1 and CDR2 sequences are MNHEY and SVGAGI. V gave up 6 bases and J gave up 5 bases, with 10 bases separating them. This CDR3 is built from 13 residues. The CDR3 loop is CASRQGPNEKLFF. In DNA, the CDR3 is TGTGCCAGCAGACAGGGTCCCAATGAAAAACTGTTTTTT.

The chain employs TRBV7-3 and TRBJ1-1; D unclear. CDR3 length: 13 amino acids. Trimming took off 1 base at V and 11 bases at J, with 14 bases between the two ends. Germline V gene sequence: CDR1 SGHTA, CDR2 FQGTGA. CDR3 coding DNA: TGTGCCAGCAGCTTAAATTACAACTCAAGGGCTTTCTTT. Translating gives CASSLNYNSRAFF. The whole variable domain, filled in from reference TRBV7-3 and TRBJ1-1, reads GAGVSQTPSNKVTEKGKYVELRCDPISGHTALYWYRQSLGQGPEFLIYFQGTGAADDSGLPNDRFFAVRPEGSVSTLKIQRTERGDSAVYLCASSLNYNSRAFFGQGTRLTVV.

V is TRBV20-1 and J is TRBJ2-7, with D unclear. Germline loops: CDR1 DFQATT, CDR2 SNEGSKA (reference sequence). This CDR3 contains 11 residues. V lost 3 bases and J lost 4, with 7 bases in between. The CDR3: CSASVDYEQYF. As DNA, the CDR3 is TGCAGTGCTAGTGTGGATTACGAGCAGTACTTC.

This clone was counted between two and nine times. This chain links TRBV30 with TRBJ2-7; no clear D gene. The ends were cut back, 0 bases at V and 2 bases at J, with 11 bases in the middle. There are 14 residues in the CDR3. Germline CDR1 GTSNPN, CDR2 SVGIG (reference sequence). The CDR3 sequence: CAWSVGYVPYEQYF. CDR3 nucleotide sequence: TGTGCCTGGAGTGTTGGGTATGTTCCCTACGAGCAGTACTTC. The full variable domain, its missing parts supplied by reference TRBV30 and TRBJ2-7, is SQTIHQWPATLVQPVGSPLSLECTVEGTSNPNLYWYRQAAGRGLQLLFYSVGIGQISSEVPQNLSASRPQDRQFILSSKKLLLSDSGFYLCAWSVGYVPYEQYFGPGTRLTVT.

The table lists this clone with a count of one. The chain is built from TRBV7-8 and TRBJ2-2, with 12 bases aligning to TRBD1. CDR3 length equals 17 residues. The germline gives CDR1 SGHVS, CDR2 FQNEAQ. V lost 2 bases, J lost 5 bases, and 6 bases stayed unmatched. In DNA, the CDR3 is TGTGCCAGCAGCTTAAGTCCGGGACAGGGGGCAACCGGGGAGCTGTTTTTT. Translating gives CASSLSPGQGATGELFF.

The V and J genes are TRBV11-1 and TRBJ2-5; 10 nucleotides match TRBD1. The V and J ends lost 6 bases and 5 bases, in that order; junction bases with no gene match: 9. The CDR3 consists of 15 residues. From germline, CDR1 is SGHAT and CDR2 FQDESV (reference sequence). The CDR3 loop reads CASRRGQGQWETQYF. CDR3 bases: TGTGCCAGCAGGAGGGGACAGGGGCAGTGGGAGACCCAGTACTTC.

The CDR3 here is CASSPGRWNTEAFF. In nucleotides, the CDR3 is TGTGCCAGCAGTCCGGGTCGGTGGAACACTGAAGCTTTCTTT. The chain has TRBV2 and TRBJ1-1; the D is unclear. The ends were cut back, 5 bases at V and 1 base at J, with 11 bases in the middle. The CDR3 is made up of 14 amino acids. Germline V gives CDR1 SNHLY, CDR2 FYNNEI.

The gene calls are TRBV9 and TRBJ2-3; D may be TRBD1 or TRBD2 (5 bases each). The CDR3 has 15 amino acids. Germline V gene lookup returns CDR1 SGDLS and CDR2 YYNGEE. Between the trimmed V and J ends, which lost 4 bases and 2 bases, there was a span of 14 bases. CDR3 nucleotides: TGTGCCAGCAGCCCTCGAGGGGATGTCACAGATACGCAGTATTTT. Translating it yields CASSPRGDVTDTQYF.

V usage is TRBV18 and J usage is TRBJ2-7; 12 bases are shared with TRBD2. J was trimmed by 2 bases and V by 6 bases; bases with no gene match: 5. The germline V gene has CDR1 KGHSH and CDR2 LQKENI. This CDR3 has 15 residues. CDR3 sequence reads: CASSPGTSGPYEQYF. The DNA for the CDR3 is TGTGCCAGCTCCCCGGGGACTAGCGGGCCCTACGAGCAGTACTTC.

J is TRBJ1-4 and V is TRBV5-6; no clear D gene. Trimming took 2 bases from V and 5 from J, leaving 10 bases between them. Germline assignment: CDR1 SGHDT and CDR2 YYEEEE. The CDR3 length is 14 residues. CDR3 bases: TGTGCCAGCAGCTTTTACAGAATAAATGAAAAACTGTTTTTT. Translating gives CASSFYRINEKLFF.

V gene TRBV30 combines with J gene TRBJ1-1; D is unresolved. Germline V CDR1 and CDR2: GTSNPN, SVGIG (reference sequence). Between the trimmed V and J ends, which lost 0 bases and 4 bases, there was a span of 12 bases. There are 14 residues in the CDR3. This CDR3 is CAWSVRAGGTEAFF. The CDR3 DNA reads TGTGCCTGGAGTGTACGGGCAGGAGGCACTGAAGCTTTCTTT.

This clone is large. The chain has TRBV6-1 and TRBJ2-5; D is ambiguous. The CDR3 runs to 14 residues. V lost 5 bases and J lost 1, with 11 bases in between. The germline CDR1 and CDR2 sequences are MNHNS and SASEGT. CDR3 protein: CASSFAGLQETQYF. The CDR3, as DNA: TGTGCCAGCAGTTTTGCAGGTCTCCAAGAGACCCAGTACTTC.

This clone appeared a single time. The chain combines TRBV13 with TRBJ1-1; perhaps TRBD1 as D (6 bases). The CDR3 contains 12 residues. The germline CDR1 and CDR2 sequences are PRHDT and FYEKMQ (reference sequence). The V and J ends lost 5 bases and 11 bases respectively, with 15 bases between them. CDR3 protein: CASSTGEGGAFF. In nucleotides, the CDR3 is TGTGCCAGCAGCACGGGTGAGGGGGGGGCTTTCTTT.

This clone showed up just once. The chain combines TRBV5-6 with TRBJ2-3; D could derive from TRBD1 or TRBD2 (5 bases each). V was trimmed by 3 bases and J by 2 bases, leaving 13 bases between them. The CDR3 length is 15 residues. The germline V gene has CDR1 SGHDT and CDR2 YYEEEE. The CDR3 sequence is CASSWGNSDTDTQYF. CDR3 nucleotide sequence: TGTGCCAGCAGCTGGGGGAACAGTGACACAGATACGCAGTATTTT.

The chain carries TRBV2 and TRBJ1-5; a weak D match, TRBD1 (5 bases). The CDR3 contains 14 residues. The V and J ends lost 5 bases and 7 bases respectively, with 15 bases between them. CDR1 is SNHLY, CDR2 FYNNEI, per germline. The CDR3 DNA reads TGTGCCAGCAGTCGTTCAGGGTGGATGCAGCCCCAGCATTTT. As protein: CASSRSGWMQPQHF.

This chain connects TRBV5-1 to TRBJ1-4; tentative D call: TRBD1 (6 bases). Germline V lookup: CDR1 SGHRS, CDR2 YFSETQ. The V and J ends lost 6 bases and 4 bases respectively, with 10 bases between them. CDR3 length: 13 residues. CDR3 in amino acids: CASNRAGNEKLFF. The CDR3 DNA follows: TGCGCCAGCAACAGGGCCGGTAATGAAAAACTGTTTTTT.